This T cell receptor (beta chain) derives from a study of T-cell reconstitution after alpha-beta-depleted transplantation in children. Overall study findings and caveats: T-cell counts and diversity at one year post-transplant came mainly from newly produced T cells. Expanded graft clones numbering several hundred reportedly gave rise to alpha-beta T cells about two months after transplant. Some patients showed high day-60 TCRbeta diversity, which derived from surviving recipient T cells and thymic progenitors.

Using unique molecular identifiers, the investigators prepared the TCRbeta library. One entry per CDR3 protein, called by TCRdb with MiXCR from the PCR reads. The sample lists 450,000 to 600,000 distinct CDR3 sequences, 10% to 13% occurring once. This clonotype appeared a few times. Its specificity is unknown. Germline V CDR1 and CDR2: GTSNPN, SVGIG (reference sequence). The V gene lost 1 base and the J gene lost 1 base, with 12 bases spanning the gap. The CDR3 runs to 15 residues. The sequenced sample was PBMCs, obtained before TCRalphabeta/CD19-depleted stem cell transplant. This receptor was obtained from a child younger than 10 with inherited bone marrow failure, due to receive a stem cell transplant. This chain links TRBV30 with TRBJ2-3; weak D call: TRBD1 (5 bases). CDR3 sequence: CAWSDQGWGTDTQYF. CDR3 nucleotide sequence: TGTGCCTGGAGTGACCAGGGTTGGGGCACAGATACGCAGTATTTT.